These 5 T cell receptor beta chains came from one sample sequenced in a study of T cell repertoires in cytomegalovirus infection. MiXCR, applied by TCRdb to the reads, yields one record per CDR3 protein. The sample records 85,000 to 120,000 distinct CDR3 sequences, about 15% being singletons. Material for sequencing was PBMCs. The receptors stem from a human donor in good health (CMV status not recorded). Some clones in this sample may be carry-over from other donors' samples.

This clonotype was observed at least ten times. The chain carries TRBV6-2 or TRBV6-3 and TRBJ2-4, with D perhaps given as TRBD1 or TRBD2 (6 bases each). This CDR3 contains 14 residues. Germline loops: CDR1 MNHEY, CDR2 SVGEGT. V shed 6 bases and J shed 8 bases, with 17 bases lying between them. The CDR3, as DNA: TGTGCCAGCAGGCCTGGGGGGCTCGTCGACATTCAGTACTTC. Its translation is CASRPGGLVDIQYF.

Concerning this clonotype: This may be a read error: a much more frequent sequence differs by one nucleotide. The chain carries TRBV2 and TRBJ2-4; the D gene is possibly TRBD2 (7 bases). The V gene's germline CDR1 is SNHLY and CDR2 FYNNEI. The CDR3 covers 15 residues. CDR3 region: CASKGDRLAKNNQYF. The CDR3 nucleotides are TGTGCCAGCAAGGGGGACCGACTAGCCAAAAACAATCAGTACTTC.

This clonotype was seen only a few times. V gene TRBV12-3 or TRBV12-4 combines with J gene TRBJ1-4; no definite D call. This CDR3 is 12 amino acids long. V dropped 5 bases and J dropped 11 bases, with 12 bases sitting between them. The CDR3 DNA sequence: TGTGCCAGCAGTACAGACCTATGGAAACTGTTTTTT. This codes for CASSTDLWKLFF.

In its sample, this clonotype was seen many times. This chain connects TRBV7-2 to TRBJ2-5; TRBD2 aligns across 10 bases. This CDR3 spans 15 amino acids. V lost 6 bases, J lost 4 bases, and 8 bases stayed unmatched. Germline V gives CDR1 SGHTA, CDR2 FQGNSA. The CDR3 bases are TGTGCCAGCAGGATTAGCGGGGGGCTGATAGAGACCCAGTACTTC. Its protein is CASRISGGLIETQYF.

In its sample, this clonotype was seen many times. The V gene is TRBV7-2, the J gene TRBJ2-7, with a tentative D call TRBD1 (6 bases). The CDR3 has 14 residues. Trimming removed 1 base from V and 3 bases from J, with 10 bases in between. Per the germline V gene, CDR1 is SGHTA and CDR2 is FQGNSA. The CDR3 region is CASSLDTGIYEQYF. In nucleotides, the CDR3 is TGTGCCAGCAGCTTAGATACAGGGATCTACGAGCAGTACTTC.